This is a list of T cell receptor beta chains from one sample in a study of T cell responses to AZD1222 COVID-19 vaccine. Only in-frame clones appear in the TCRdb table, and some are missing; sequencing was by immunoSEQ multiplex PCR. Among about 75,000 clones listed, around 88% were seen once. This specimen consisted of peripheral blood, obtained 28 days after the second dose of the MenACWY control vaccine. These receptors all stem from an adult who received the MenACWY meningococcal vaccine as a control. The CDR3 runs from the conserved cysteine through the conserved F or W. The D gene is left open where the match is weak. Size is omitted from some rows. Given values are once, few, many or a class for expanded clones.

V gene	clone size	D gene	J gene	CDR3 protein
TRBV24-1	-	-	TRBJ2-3	CATSDPSESSTDTQYF
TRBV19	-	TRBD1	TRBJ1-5	CASSTDRGYAQPQHF
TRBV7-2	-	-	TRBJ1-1	CASSLWGGNTEAFF
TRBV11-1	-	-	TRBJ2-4	CASSFTSGDIQYF
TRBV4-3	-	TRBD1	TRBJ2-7	CASSQDLVGTGKYF
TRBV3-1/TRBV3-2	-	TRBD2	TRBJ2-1	CASSHLSGGHNEQFF
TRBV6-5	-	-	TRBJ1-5	CASSQAGINQPQHF
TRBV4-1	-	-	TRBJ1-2	CASSQELGSYGYTF
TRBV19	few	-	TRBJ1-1	CASSIGEGTEAFF
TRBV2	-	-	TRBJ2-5	CASSFGRAREETQYF
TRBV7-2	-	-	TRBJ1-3	CASSDSGNTIYF
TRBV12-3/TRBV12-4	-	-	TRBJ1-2	CASSFRQNYGYTF
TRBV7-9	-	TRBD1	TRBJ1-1	CASSPTGQVMNTEAFF
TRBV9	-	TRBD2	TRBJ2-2	CASSVGIAGTDGELFF
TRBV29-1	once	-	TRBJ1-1	CSVEVTDTEAFF
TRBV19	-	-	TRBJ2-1	CASSIPKTLYNEQFF
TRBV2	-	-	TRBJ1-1	CASRAIRLNTEAFF
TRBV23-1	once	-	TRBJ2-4	CASRGQGAKNIQYF
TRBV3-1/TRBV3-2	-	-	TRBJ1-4	CASSQGRVGNEKLFF
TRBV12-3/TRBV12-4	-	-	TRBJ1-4	CASSSSWEKLFF
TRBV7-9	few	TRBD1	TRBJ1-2	CASRPGTASQGYGYTF
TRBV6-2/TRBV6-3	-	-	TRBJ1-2	CASSYSSTYGYTF
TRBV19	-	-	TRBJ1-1	CASTPGWAAVNTEAFF
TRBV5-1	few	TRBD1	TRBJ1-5	CASSTGQRDQPQHF
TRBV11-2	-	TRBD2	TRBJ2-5	CASSLDEGLAGEETQYF
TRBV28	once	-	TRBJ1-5	CASSLGGEGQPQHF
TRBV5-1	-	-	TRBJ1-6	CASAQNSPLHF
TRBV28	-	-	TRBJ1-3	CASSSSGRISGNTIYF
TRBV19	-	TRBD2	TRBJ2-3	CASSVGTSGGTSTDTQYF
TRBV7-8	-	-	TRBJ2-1	CASTIKNDNEQFF
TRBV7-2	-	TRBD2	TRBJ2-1	CASSLNSGGGYNEQFF
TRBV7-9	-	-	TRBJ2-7	CASSPGVTYEQYF
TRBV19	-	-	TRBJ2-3	CASSEEGGRSIADTQYF
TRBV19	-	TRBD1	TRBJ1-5	CASSIGSDRASNQPQHF
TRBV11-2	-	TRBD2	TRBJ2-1	CASSLDRGLADLRDEQFF
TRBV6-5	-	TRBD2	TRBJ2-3	CASSLAGGTDTQYF
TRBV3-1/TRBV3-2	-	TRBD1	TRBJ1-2	CASSQGTGNYGYTF
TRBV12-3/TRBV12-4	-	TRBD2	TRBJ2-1	CASSFEAGEQFF
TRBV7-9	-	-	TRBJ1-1	CASREGRQSNTEAFF
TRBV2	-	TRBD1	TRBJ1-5	CASSRDRGSNQPQHF
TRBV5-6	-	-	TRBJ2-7	CASSLLAYEQYF
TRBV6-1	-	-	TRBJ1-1	CASRPGINTEAFF
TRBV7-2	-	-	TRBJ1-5	CASSADQGSPQPQHF
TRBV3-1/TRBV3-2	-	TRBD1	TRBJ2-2	CASSLGGSTAGELFF
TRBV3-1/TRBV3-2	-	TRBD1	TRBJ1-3	CASSQQTGKSGNTIYF
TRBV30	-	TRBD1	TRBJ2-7	CAWNPGQGPPLYEQYF
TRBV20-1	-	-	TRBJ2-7	CSARRVHEQYF
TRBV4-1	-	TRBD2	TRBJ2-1	CASSSPGLAGGQSEQFF
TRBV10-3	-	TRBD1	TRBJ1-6	CAISAGQGEASPLHF
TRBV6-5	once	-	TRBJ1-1	CASSSTGTIGEAFF
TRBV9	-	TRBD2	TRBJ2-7	CASSVDGGDEQYF
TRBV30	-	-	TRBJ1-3	CAWSAGLAGNTIYF